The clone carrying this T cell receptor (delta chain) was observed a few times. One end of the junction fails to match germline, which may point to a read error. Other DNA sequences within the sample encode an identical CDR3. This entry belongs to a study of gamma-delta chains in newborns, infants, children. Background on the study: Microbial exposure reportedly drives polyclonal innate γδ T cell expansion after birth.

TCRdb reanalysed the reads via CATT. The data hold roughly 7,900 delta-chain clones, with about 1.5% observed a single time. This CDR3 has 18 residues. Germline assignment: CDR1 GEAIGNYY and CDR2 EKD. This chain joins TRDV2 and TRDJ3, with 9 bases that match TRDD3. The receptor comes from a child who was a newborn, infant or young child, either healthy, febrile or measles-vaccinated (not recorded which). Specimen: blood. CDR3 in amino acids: CACSTGGRSSWDTRQMFF. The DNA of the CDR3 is TGCGCCTGCAGTACTGGGGGACGGAGCTCCTGGGACACCCGACAGATGTTTTTC.